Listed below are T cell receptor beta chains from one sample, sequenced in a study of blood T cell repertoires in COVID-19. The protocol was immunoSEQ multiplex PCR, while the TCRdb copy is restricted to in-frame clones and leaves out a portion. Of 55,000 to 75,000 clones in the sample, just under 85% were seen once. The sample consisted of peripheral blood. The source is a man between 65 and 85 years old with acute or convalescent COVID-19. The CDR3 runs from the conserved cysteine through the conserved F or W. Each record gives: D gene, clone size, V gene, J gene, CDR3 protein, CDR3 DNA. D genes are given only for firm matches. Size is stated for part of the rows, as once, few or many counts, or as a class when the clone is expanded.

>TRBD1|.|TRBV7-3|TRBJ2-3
CASSFSTGGLDTQYF
TGTGCCAGCAGCTTTTCGACAGGGGGCCTTGATACGCAGTATTTT
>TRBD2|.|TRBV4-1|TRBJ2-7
CASSPPQRASGDYEQYF
TGCGCCAGCAGCCCCCCCCAGCGGGCTAGCGGAGACTACGAGCAGTACTTC
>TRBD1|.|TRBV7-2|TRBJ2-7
CASSDKGQGAYEQYF
TGTGCCAGCAGCGACAAGGGACAGGGGGCCTACGAGCAGTACTTC
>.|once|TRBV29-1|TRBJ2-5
CSVREMETQYF
TGCAGCGTTCGGGAAATGGAGACCCAGTACTTC
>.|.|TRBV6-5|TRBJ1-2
CASSLAPNYGYTF
TGTGCCAGCAGTTTGGCCCCTAACTATGGCTACACCTTC
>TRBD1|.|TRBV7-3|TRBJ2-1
CASSVSGTGFNEQFF
TGTGCCAGCAGCGTTTCCGGGACAGGGTTCAATGAGCAGTTCTTC
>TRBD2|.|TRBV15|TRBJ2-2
CATSRASGALNTGELFF
TGTGCCACCAGCAGAGCTAGCGGGGCCCTGAACACCGGGGAGCTGTTTTTT
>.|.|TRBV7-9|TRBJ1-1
CASSVGQFTNTEAFF
TGTGCCAGCAGCGTAGGACAGTTCACGAACACTGAAGCTTTCTTT
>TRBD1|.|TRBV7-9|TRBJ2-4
CASSSNRGRFEVAKNIQYF
TGTGCCAGCAGCTCCAACAGGGGCCGTTTTGAGGTAGCCAAAAACATTCAGTACTTC
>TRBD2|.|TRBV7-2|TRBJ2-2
CASSLNGGRNTGELFF
TGTGCCAGCAGCTTGAACGGGGGGAGGAACACCGGGGAGCTGTTTTTT
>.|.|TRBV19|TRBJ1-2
CASSTGDTLNYGYTF
TGTGCCAGTAGTACCGGGGACACGCTTAACTATGGCTACACCTTC
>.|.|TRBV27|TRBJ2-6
CASREVRSSGANVLTF
TGTGCCAGCAGGGAGGTGCGGAGCTCTGGGGCCAACGTCCTGACTTTC
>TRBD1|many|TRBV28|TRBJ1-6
CAILRTGNNSPLHF
TGTGCCATCCTTCGGACAGGGAACAATTCACCCCTCCACTTT
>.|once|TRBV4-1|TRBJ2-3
CASSQVRTGDTQYF
TGCGCCAGCAGCCAAGTCCGCACGGGAGATACGCAGTATTTT
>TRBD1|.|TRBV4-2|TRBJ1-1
CASSQAGTDNTEAFF
TGTGCCAGCAGCCAAGCCGGGACAGATAACACTGAAGCTTTCTTT
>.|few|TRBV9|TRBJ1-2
CASSVRDSYTF
TGTGCCAGCAGCGTAAGGGACAGCTACACCTTC
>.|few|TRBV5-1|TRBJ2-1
CASSMDPPTSYNEQFF
TGCGCCAGCAGCATGGACCCACCTACGAGTTACAATGAGCAGTTCTTC
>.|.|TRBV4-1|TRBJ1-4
CASSQDHSNEKLFF
TGCGCCAGCAGCCAAGATCACAGCAATGAAAAACTGTTTTTT
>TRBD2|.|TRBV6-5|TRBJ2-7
CASSRGGREQYF
TGTGCCAGCAGTCGGGGGGGACGCGAGCAGTACTTC
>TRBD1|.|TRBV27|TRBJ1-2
CASSPDRDPYGYTF
TGTGCCAGCAGTCCGGACAGGGACCCCTATGGCTACACCTTC
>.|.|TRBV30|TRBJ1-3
CAWSHPSGNTIYF
TGTGCCTGGAGTCATCCCTCTGGAAACACCATATATTTT
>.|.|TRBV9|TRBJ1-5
CASSVGGYSNQPQHF
TGTGCCAGCAGCGTTGGAGGATATAGCAATCAGCCCCAGCATTTT
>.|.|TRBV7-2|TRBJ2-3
CASSFGQQTDTQYF
TGTGCCAGCAGCTTCGGACAGCAAACAGATACGCAGTATTTT
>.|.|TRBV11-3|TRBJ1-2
CASSLFLNYGYTF
TGTGCCAGCAGCCTTTTTCTTAACTATGGCTACACCTTC
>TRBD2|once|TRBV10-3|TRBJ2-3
CAISGTSGSLDTQYF
TGTGCCATCTCCGGGACTAGCGGGAGTCTGGATACGCAGTATTTT